Listed below are T cell receptor beta chains from one sample, sequenced in a study of cytomegalovirus exposure and HLA in healthy donors. Only in-frame clones appear in the TCRdb table, and some are missing; sequencing was by immunoSEQ multiplex PCR. The sample carries around 170,000 clones, 79% recorded once. The sequencing sample was made of PBMCs. The source of these receptors is a woman in her thirties or forties in good health and CMV-seronegative. Each CDR3 is given with its conserved first and last residue. A D gene is named only where the DNA matches it firmly. Not all rows give a size; the values are once, few, many and, for expanded clones, a class.

v_call,d_call,clone_size,j_call,cdr3_aa
TRBV25-1,.,.,TRBJ1-2,CASSRGYGYTF
TRBV15,TRBD1,.,TRBJ2-5,CASTAGPGGSETQYF
TRBV4-3,TRBD1,.,TRBJ2-6,CASSHAIPGQLLGANVLTF
TRBV5-1,TRBD1,.,TRBJ2-7,CASSLVVSRGRTSYEQYF
TRBV6-5,TRBD1,.,TRBJ1-5,CASSYGTGANQPQHF
TRBV19,.,.,TRBJ1-5,CASIQLGGNQPQHF
TRBV13,TRBD1,.,TRBJ1-3,CASSLVGTGSGNTIYF
TRBV29-1,.,once,TRBJ1-1,CSTPGGGMNTEAFF
TRBV6-6,TRBD1,few,TRBJ1-1,CASSSGQGAGNTEAFF
TRBV19,.,.,TRBJ2-5,CASSIETGQETQYF
TRBV5-4,TRBD2,once,TRBJ2-7,CASSYGGVTYEQYF
TRBV9,TRBD2,.,TRBJ2-7,CASNIAGGPYEQYF
TRBV11-3,.,.,TRBJ2-3,CASSSIRWRGTQYF
TRBV7-9,.,.,TRBJ2-7,CSSSFPGGRYEQYF
TRBV5-3,.,few,TRBJ1-1,CARMGAGRLKGTEAFF
TRBV27,.,.,TRBJ1-2,CASSLSSGERTYGYTF
TRBV29-1,TRBD2,.,TRBJ2-5,CSVEDRGGRRVETQYF
TRBV7-2,.,.,TRBJ2-3,CASNQGSTDTQYF